The 23 T cell receptor beta chains reported below all come from one sample, sequenced in a study of CD8+ T cells in alopecia areata. RNA extraction and reverse transcription yielded cDNA as sequencing template. Only in-frame clones appear in the TCRdb table, and some are missing; sequencing was by immunoSEQ multiplex PCR. Here the sample spans 120,000 to 150,000 clones, about 86% being singletons. Treatment meaning: oral pan-JAK inhibitor, 5-10 mg twice daily. The material was CD8+ T cells sorted from blood, obtained at week 4, from a patient treated with tofacitinib. The receptors were sampled from a human donor with alopecia areata.

This chain links TRBV5-1 with TRBJ2-5, with TRBD1 matching over 7 bases. The ends lost 3 bases at V and 3 bases at J; junction bases unmatched: 2. This CDR3 has 13 amino acids. CDR1 is SGHRS and CDR2 is YFSETQ in the germline V gene. CDR3 DNA sequence: TGCGCCAGCAGCTGGGGACAGAAAGAGACCCAGTACTTC. Translation: CASSWGQKETQYF.

The CDR3 region has the DNA TGTGCCAGCAGTGAAATAGGACTACAACTCCTAGAGCAGTACTTC. Translated: CASSEIGLQLLEQYF. The chain uses TRBV2 and TRBJ2-7; D possibly corresponds to TRBD2 (6 bases). The V gene's germline CDR1 is SNHLY and CDR2 FYNNEI. The CDR3 contains 15 residues. The V gene lost 2 bases and the J gene lost 7 bases, with 18 bases spanning the gap.

The chain joins TRBV7-9 to TRBJ1-2, with TRBD1 matching over 10 bases. Germline values: CDR1 SEHNR, CDR2 FQNEAQ (reference sequence). J was trimmed by 2 bases and V by 5 bases; bases with no gene match: 11. The CDR3 has 17 amino acids. The CDR3 nucleotides are TGTGCCAGCAGCCCCCCCGACAGGGGGCATGAGAACTATGGCTACACCTTC. Protein sequence: CASSPPDRGHENYGYTF.

The V and J genes are TRBV20-1 and TRBJ2-4; no clear D. Per the germline V gene, CDR1 is DFQATT and CDR2 is SNEGSKA (reference sequence). Deletions cut 6 bases from V and 11 bases from J, with 14 bases between. CDR3 size: 11 residues. The CDR3 DNA reads as TGCAGTGCAATGAGCGTGGGATTTCAGTACTTC. It translates to CSAMSVGFQYF.

This chain connects TRBV7-9 to TRBJ2-5; D is perhaps TRBD1 (5 bases). Germline V lookup: CDR1 SEHNR, CDR2 FQNEAQ (reference sequence). CDR3 size: 14 residues. The V end was cut by 3 bases, the J end by 5 bases, with 13 bases between. The CDR3 is CASSFRTRPETQYF. The DNA of the CDR3 is TGTGCCAGCAGCTTTAGGACACGTCCGGAGACCCAGTACTTC.

The chain employs TRBV5-1 and TRBJ2-3, with D uncertain. The CDR3 runs 14 residues. Germline V gene sequence: CDR1 SGHRS, CDR2 YFSETQ. Trimming took off 0 bases at V and 4 bases at J, with 9 bases between the two ends. The DNA for the CDR3 is TGCGCCAGCAGCTTGGATCTGGCCCCAGATACGCAGTATTTT. Translated, it gives CASSLDLAPDTQYF.

The chain links TRBV6-1 to TRBJ2-7; D is unclear. Germline V gene sequence: CDR1 MNHNS, CDR2 SASEGT. This CDR3 spans 15 amino acids. The ends were cut back, 2 bases at V and 3 bases at J, with 14 bases in the middle. CDR3 DNA: TGTGCCAGCAGTGAATGGGATACAGAGAACTACGAGCAGTACTTC. Protein product: CASSEWDTENYEQYF.

The J gene is TRBJ2-1, the V gene TRBV5-1, with TRBD2 matching over 14 bases. There are 17 residues in the CDR3. Germline CDR1 is SGHRS and CDR2 is YFSETQ. With V trimmed by 4 bases and J by 6 bases, 9 bases remained unmatched. The CDR3 sequence is CASSIGLAGGGGNEQFF. The CDR3 DNA follows: TGCGCCAGCAGCATTGGACTAGCGGGAGGAGGTGGCAATGAGCAGTTCTTC.

V and J are TRBV2 and TRBJ2-3, with 8 bases matching TRBD1. The length of the CDR3 is 16 residues. The trim removed 8 bases at V and 0 bases at J, leaving 10 bases unmatched. Germline V gene sequence: CDR1 SNHLY, CDR2 FYNNEI. This CDR3 reads CASSPGTGQSTDTQYF. CDR3 DNA: TGTGCCAGCTCACCAGGGACAGGTCAAAGCACAGATACGCAGTATTTT.

The V call is TRBV29-1, the J call TRBJ2-1; unclear D gene. This CDR3 is 12 amino acids long. The V gene's germline CDR1 is SQVTM and CDR2 ANQGSEA. V was cut by 3 bases and J by 2 bases, with 5 bases left in between. The CDR3 coding sequence is TGCAGCGTTGAGGTGGCCTACAATGAGCAGTTCTTC. Translated, it gives CSVEVAYNEQFF.

J is TRBJ2-2 and V is TRBV29-1; D gene unclear. This CDR3 is built from 14 residues. Germline V gene data show CDR1 as SQVTM and CDR2 as ANQGSEA. V lost 0 bases to trimming and J lost 6 bases, with 11 bases between them. The CDR3, as DNA: TGCAGCGTTGAAGATCCTTCCCGGCCCGGGGAGCTGTTTTTT. Its protein product is CSVEDPSRPGELFF.

This chain connects TRBV5-1 to TRBJ2-3; D is tentatively TRBD1 or TRBD2 (6 bases each). Looked up from germline, CDR1 is SGHRS and CDR2 is YFSETQ. This CDR3 is built from 15 residues. Trimming took off 9 bases at V and 4 bases at J, with 21 bases between the two ends. Written as DNA, the CDR3 is TGCGCCACCAGGGGTTTGTCGGGAGAAGCAGATACGCAGTATTTT. Its translation: CATRGLSGEADTQYF.

V is TRBV13 and J is TRBJ2-4; TRBD1 matches at 9 bases. The CDR3 is made up of 17 amino acids. Germline V gene sequence: CDR1 PRHDT, CDR2 FYEKMQ (reference sequence). The V gene end was trimmed by 5 bases and the J gene end by 0 bases; junction bases not matched to a gene: 8. The CDR3 DNA is TGTGCCAGCAGCACACCGGGACAGGGACCAGCCAAAAACATTCAGTACTTC. Its protein product is CASSTPGQGPAKNIQYF.

J is TRBJ2-1 and V is TRBV7-9; the match to TRBD2 covers 7 bases. CDR3 length: 15 residues. Per the germline V gene, CDR1 is SEHNR and CDR2 is FQNEAQ (reference sequence). The trim removed 4 bases at V and 6 bases at J, leaving 9 bases unmatched. The CDR3 sequence is CASSYRGAGRNEQFF. In nucleotides, the CDR3 is TGTGCCAGCAGCTACCGAGGAGCGGGGCGCAATGAGCAGTTCTTC.

In its sample, this clone was seen once. The CDR3 is CSVDGDSGNTIYF. The CDR3 DNA reads TGCAGCGTGGACGGAGACTCTGGAAACACCATATATTTT. This chain uses TRBV29-1 with TRBJ1-3; D gene ambiguous. Germline V gene lookup returns CDR1 SQVTM and CDR2 ANQGSEA. This CDR3 contains 13 residues. Trimming left V 6 bases short and J 0 bases short, with 9 bases between.

The rearrangement uses TRBV6-1 and TRBJ1-2; D uncertain. The CDR3 has 12 residues. V was shortened by 0 bases and J by 6 bases, with 5 bases between the two germline ends. Germline CDR1 reads MNHNS; CDR2 reads SASEGT. Written as DNA, the CDR3 is TGTGCCAGCAGTGAAGCCGGGAATGGCTACACCTTC. This sequence encodes CASSEAGNGYTF.

The chain is built from TRBV6-5 and TRBJ1-2; no clear D. Germline V lookup: CDR1 MNHEY, CDR2 SVGAGI. CDR3 length: 14 residues. V was clipped by 3 bases and J by 8 bases, with 16 bases between them. CDR3 loop: CASSYLPPGHGYTF. DNA for the CDR3: TGTGCCAGCAGTTATCTGCCGCCCGGGCACGGCTACACCTTC.

With regard to this clone: The junction departs from the called germline gene at one end, perhaps through a read error. The chain carries TRBV7-9 and TRBJ2-7; the match to TRBD2 covers 9 bases. Germline CDR1 is SEHNR and CDR2 is FQNEAQ (reference sequence). CDR3 size: 14 residues. The CDR3 region is CASSIAGASYEQYF. CDR3 bases: TGTGCCAGCAGCATAGCGGGAGCTTCCTACGAGCAGTACTTC.

The chain recombines TRBV6-5 with TRBJ2-7; D may be TRBD1 or TRBD2 (6 bases each). V shed 2 bases and J shed 4 bases, with 12 bases lying between them. The germline CDR1 and CDR2 sequences are MNHEY and SVGAGI. There are 14 residues in the CDR3. The CDR3 sequence: CASSYGGRGYEQYF. CDR3 sequence (DNA): TGTGCCAGCAGTTACGGGGGGCGCGGGTACGAGCAGTACTTC.

This CDR3 is CSVVRGYTGELFF. CDR3 nucleotide sequence: TGCAGCGTTGTTAGGGGCTACACCGGGGAGCTGTTTTTT. The chain combines TRBV29-1 with TRBJ2-2; perhaps TRBD1 as D (5 bases). This CDR3 contains 13 residues. Germline V CDR1 and CDR2: SQVTM, ANQGSEA. Trimming pared 4 bases from V and 3 bases from J, leaving 9 bases between.

This chain joins TRBV19 and TRBJ2-3, with TRBD1 identical over 8 bases. Unmatched junction bases numbered 4, after V lost 3 bases and J lost 2 bases. Germline V gene sequence: CDR1 LNHDA, CDR2 SQIVND (reference sequence). The length of the CDR3 is 15 residues. CDR3 region: CASSIGQGFTDTQYF. The CDR3 DNA is TGTGCCAGTAGTATTGGACAGGGCTTCACAGATACGCAGTATTTT.

The CDR3 protein is CASPPWESNEQFF. CDR3 DNA sequence: TGTGCCAGCCCTCCCTGGGAAAGCAATGAGCAGTTCTTC. This sequence joins TRBV2 and TRBJ2-1; D is unclear. CDR3 length: 13 residues. Deletions cut 8 bases from V and 6 bases from J, with 14 bases between. Germline CDR1 reads SNHLY; CDR2 reads FYNNEI.

V gene TRBV29-1 combines with J gene TRBJ1-4, with 9 bases fitting TRBD1. This CDR3 contains 13 residues. CDR1 SQVTM and CDR2 ANQGSEA come from the germline V gene. Trimming took 4 bases from V and 6 from J; bases not matched to a gene: 3. Here the CDR3 DNA reads TGCAGCGTTGGGGGACAGGGCTATGAAAAACTGTTTTTT. It is translated as CSVGGQGYEKLFF.